This TCR beta chain comes out of a study of spatial heterogeneity in lung cancer. V gave up 2 bases and J gave up 10 bases, with 13 bases separating them. The CDR3 has 13 residues. Germline assignment: CDR1 MNHNY and CDR2 SVGAGI (reference sequence). The library protocol tagged each TCR cDNA with a unique molecular identifier. Each CDR3 protein gets one entry after TCRdb re-called the 5' RACE reads with MiXCR. The top ten clones hold 20% to 30% of a sample with 2,500 to 3,000 distinct CDR3 sequences, about 17% of them seen once. The time point is: sample taken at primary tumor resection. The TCR comes from a female donor with early-stage non-small cell lung cancer. This chain connects TRBV6-6 to TRBJ2-3; no reliable D call. Here the sequenced sample was normal lung tissue next to the tumor, taken at surgery. CDR3 loop: CASSYLDGAAQYF. CDR3 nucleotides: TGTGCCAGCAGTTACCTGGACGGCGCCGCGCAGTATTTT.